This T cell receptor (beta chain) was sequenced in a study of T-cell reconstitution after alpha-beta-depleted transplantation in children. Notes on the study in general: Reported findings indicate that, about two months after transplant, alpha-beta T cells came from several hundred expanded clones, which were derived from non-depleted graft cells. Surviving recipient cells, namely T cells and thymic progenitors, were the source of high day-60 TCRbeta diversity in some patients. Newly produced T cells mostly accounted for T-cell counts and diversity one year post-transplant.

Molecular barcoding with unique molecular identifiers was used for the TCRbeta library. TCRdb used MiXCR to reprocess the PCR reads, holding one entry per CDR3 protein. Of roughly 570,000 distinct CDR3 sequences listed, about a quarter are singletons. V shed 7 bases and J shed 4 bases, with 31 bases lying between them. The germline V gene encodes CDR1 SGHAT and CDR2 FQNNGV. The CDR3 covers 19 residues. This clonotype was seen more than once but under ten times. Its target is not known. V gene TRBV11-2 combines with J gene TRBJ2-5; D is unresolved. The source material was PBMCs, sampled before TCRalphabeta/CD19-depleted stem cell transplant. This receptor was obtained from a boy younger than two with Wiskott-Aldrich syndrome, due to receive a stem cell transplant. This CDR3 is CASNSLFSWAAQGGETQYF. In nucleotides, the CDR3 is TGTGCCAGCAATTCTCTCTTCTCCTGGGCGGCCCAAGGCGGAGAGACCCAGTACTTC.